This entry concerns a single T cell receptor beta chain. Its antigen is undetermined. The source of the sample is a study of beta chain features in type 1 diabetes. Of the isolated RNA, all was reverse transcribed, and so the sequenced material was expressed TCRB transcripts. Data came from immunoSEQ multiplex PCR; TCRdb stores just in-frame clones and leaves some out. The sample contains 330,000 or so clones, about 12% of which appear only once. Germline V gene data show CDR1 as SGDLS and CDR2 as YYNGEE. The CDR3 extends over 16 amino acids. The V gene lost 0 bases and the J gene lost 3 bases, with 12 bases spanning the gap. Findings and limits, study-wide: Moderate but significant shortening of TCRB CDR3s was recorded in all four CD4+ subsets from Type 1 diabetes patients.

The TCR originated in a woman aged 18-30 years with type 1 diabetes. What was sequenced was naive CD4+ T cells from blood. This chain links TRBV9 with TRBJ2-2; D ambiguous. The chain's CDR3 is CASSVAPAEDTGELFF. The CDR3 DNA reads TGTGCCAGCAGCGTAGCGCCGGCGGAAGACACCGGGGAGCTGTTTTTT.